This TCR beta chain was observed in a study of blood T cell repertoires in COVID-19. Study context: The United States, Italy and Spain provided the acute and convalescent COVID-19 samples. T cells, B-cell-depleted T cells, or PBMCs provided the cDNA or gDNA that served as material.

Profiled with immunoSEQ multiplex PCR; TCRdb holds only in-frame clones, not every one. The sample includes fewer than 200,000 clones, roughly 70% seen only once; the top ten take about 3%. This clone was seen repeatedly, ten times or more. Per the germline V gene, CDR1 is LGHDT and CDR2 is YNNKEL (reference sequence). Losses at the gene ends were 1 base for V and 3 bases for J; bases not matched to a gene: 1. The CDR3 has 15 amino acids. The chain joins TRBV3-1 (or the pseudogene TRBV3-2) to TRBJ2-1; 9 nucleotides match TRBD2. This receptor was taken from a woman aged 80 or over with acute or convalescent COVID-19. The sequenced material came from peripheral blood. CDR3 loop: CASSQGLAVYNEQFF. The CDR3 DNA reads as TGTGCCAGCAGCCAAGGACTAGCGGTCTACAATGAGCAGTTCTTC.